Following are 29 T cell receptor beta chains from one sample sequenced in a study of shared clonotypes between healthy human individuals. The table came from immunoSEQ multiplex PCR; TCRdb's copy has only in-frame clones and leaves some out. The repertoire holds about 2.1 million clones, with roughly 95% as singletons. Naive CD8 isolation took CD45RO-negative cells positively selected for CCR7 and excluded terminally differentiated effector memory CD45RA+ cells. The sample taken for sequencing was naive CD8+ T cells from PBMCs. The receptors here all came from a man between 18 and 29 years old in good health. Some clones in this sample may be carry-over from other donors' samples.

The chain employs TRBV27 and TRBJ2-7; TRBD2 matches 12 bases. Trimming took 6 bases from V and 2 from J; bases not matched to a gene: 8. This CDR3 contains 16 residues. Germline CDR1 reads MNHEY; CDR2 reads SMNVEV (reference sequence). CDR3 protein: CASSALRTSGAYEQYF. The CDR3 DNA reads TGTGCCAGCAGCGCACTCCGGACTAGCGGGGCCTACGAGCAGTACTTC.

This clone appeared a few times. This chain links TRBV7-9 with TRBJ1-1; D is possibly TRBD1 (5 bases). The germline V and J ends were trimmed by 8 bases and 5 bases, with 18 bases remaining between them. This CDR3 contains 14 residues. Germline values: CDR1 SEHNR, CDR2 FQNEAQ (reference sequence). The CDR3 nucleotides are TGTGCCAGCGCTCGAGCAGGGCGGGGGACTGAAGCTTTCTTT. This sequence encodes CASARAGRGTEAFF.

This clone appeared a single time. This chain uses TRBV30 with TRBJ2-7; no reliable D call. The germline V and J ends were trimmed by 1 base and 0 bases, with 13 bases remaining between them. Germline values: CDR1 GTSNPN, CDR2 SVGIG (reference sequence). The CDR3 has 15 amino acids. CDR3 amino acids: CAWSAGRASSYEQYF. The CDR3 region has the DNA TGTGCCTGGAGTGCTGGCCGGGCGAGCTCCTACGAGCAGTACTTC.

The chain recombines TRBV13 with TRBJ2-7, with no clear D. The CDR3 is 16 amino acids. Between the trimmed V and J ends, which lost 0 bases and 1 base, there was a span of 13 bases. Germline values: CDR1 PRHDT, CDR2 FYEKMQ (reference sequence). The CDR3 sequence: CASSLGQSPPSYEQYF. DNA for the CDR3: TGTGCCAGCAGCTTAGGCCAGTCACCTCCTTCCTACGAGCAGTACTTC.

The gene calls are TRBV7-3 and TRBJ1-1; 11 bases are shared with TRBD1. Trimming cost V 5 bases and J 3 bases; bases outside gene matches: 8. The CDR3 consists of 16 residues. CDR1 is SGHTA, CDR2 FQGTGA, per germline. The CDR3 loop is CASSPWTGGSYTEAFF. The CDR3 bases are TGTGCCAGCAGCCCCTGGACAGGGGGCTCATACACTGAAGCTTTCTTT.

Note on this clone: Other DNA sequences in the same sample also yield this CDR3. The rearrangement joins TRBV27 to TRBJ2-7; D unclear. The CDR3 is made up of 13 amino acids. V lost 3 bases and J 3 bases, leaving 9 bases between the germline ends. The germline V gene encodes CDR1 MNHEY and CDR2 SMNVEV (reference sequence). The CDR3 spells CASSLETGYEQYF. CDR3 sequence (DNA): TGTGCCAGCAGTTTGGAAACTGGCTACGAGCAGTACTTC.

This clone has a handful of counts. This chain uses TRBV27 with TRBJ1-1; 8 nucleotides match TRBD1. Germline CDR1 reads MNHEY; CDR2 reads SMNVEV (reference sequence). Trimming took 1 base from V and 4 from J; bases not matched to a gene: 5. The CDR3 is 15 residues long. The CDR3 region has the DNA TGTGCCAGCAGTTTATGGAACAGGGGGAGCACTGAAGCTTTCTTT. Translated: CASSLWNRGSTEAFF.

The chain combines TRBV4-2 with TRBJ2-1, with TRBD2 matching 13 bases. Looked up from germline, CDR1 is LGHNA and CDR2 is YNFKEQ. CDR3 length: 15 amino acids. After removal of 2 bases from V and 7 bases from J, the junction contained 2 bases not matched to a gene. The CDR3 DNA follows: TGTGCCAGCAGCCAACCGGGACTAGCGGGGAATGAGCAGTTCTTC. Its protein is CASSQPGLAGNEQFF.

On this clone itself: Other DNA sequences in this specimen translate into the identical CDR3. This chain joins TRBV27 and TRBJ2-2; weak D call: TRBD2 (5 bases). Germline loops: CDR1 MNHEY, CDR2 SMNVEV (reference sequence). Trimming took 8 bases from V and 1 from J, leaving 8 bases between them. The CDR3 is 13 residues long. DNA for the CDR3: TGTGCCAGCGGGAGATTGAACACCGGGGAGCTGTTTTTT. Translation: CASGRLNTGELFF.

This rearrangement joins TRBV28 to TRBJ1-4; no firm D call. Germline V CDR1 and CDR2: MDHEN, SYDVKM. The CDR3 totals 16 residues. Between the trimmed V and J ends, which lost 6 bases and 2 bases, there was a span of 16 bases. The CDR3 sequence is CASRPLLRHTNEKLFF. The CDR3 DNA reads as TGTGCCAGCAGGCCTCTTCTGAGACATACTAATGAAAAACTGTTTTTT.

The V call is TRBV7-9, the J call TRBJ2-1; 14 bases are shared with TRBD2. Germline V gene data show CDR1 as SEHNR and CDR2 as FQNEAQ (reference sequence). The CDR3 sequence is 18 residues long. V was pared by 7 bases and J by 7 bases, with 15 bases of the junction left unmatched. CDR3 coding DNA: TGTGCCAGCAACCTCCCCGGGGGGGGACTAGCGGGAGTTAATGAGCAGTTCTTC. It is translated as CASNLPGGGLAGVNEQFF.

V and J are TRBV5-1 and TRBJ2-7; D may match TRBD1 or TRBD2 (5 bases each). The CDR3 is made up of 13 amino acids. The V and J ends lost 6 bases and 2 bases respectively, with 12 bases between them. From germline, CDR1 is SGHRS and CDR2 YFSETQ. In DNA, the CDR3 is TGCGCCAGCACTCAGGGACCTACCTACGAGCAGTACTTC. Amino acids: CASTQGPTYEQYF.

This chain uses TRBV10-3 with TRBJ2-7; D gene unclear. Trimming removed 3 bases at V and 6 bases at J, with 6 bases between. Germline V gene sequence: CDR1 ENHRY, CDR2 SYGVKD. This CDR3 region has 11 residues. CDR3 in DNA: TGTGCCATCAGTGACCTAGGCGAGCAGTACTTC. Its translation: CAISDLGEQYF.

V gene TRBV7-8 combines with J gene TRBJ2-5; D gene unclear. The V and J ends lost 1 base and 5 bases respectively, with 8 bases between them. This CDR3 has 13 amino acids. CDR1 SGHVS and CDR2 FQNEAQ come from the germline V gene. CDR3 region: CASSLVIRETQYF. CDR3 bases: TGTGCCAGCAGCTTAGTGATTCGGGAGACCCAGTACTTC.

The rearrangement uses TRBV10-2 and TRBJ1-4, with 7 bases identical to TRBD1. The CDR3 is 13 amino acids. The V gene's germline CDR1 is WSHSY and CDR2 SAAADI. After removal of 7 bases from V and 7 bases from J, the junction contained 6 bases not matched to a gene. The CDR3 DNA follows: TGCGCCAGCAAACCGACAGGGACTGAAAAACTGTTTTTT. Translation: CASKPTGTEKLFF.

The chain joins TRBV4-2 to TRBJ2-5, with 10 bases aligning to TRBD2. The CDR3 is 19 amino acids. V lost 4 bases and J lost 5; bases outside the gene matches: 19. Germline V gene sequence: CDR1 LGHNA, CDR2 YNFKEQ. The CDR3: CASSPQRLAGAFGVETQYF. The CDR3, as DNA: TGTGCCAGCAGCCCTCAAAGGCTAGCGGGAGCCTTTGGCGTTGAGACCCAGTACTTC.

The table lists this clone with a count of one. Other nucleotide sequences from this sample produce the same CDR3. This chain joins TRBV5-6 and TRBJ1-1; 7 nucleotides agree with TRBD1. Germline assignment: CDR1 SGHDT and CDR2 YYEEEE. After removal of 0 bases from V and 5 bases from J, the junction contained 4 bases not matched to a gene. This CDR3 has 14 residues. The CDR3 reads CASSLGGGGTEAFF. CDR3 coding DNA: TGTGCCAGCAGCTTGGGAGGGGGCGGAACTGAAGCTTTCTTT.

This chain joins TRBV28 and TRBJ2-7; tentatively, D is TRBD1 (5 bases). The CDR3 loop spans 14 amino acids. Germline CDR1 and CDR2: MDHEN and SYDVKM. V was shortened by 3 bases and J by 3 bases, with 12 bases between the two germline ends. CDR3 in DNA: TGTGCCAGCAGTTTTAAGACAGACCTCTACGAGCAGTACTTC. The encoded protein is CASSFKTDLYEQYF.

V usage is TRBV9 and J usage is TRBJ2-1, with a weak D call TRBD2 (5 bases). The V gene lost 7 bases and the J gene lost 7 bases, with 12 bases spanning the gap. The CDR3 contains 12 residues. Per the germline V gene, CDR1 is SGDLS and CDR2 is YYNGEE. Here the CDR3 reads CASGPGSNEQFF. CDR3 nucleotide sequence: TGTGCCAGCGGGCCGGGGTCGAATGAGCAGTTCTTC.

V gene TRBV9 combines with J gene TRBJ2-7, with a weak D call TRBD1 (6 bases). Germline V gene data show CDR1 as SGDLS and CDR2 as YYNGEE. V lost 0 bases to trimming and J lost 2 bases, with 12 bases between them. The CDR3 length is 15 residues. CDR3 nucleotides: TGTGCCAGCAGCGTAGACTGGGCAGGGGCCTACGAGCAGTACTTC. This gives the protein CASSVDWAGAYEQYF.

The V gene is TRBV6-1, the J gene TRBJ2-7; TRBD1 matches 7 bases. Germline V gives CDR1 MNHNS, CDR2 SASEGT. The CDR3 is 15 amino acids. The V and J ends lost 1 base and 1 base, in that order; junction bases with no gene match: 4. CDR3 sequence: CASSEVGTDSYEQYF. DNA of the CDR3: TGTGCCAGCAGTGAAGTTGGGACAGATTCCTACGAGCAGTACTTC.

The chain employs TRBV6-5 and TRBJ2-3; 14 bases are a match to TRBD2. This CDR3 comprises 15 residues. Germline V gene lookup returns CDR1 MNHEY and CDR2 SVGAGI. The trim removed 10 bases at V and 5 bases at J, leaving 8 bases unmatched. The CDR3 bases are TGTGCCACCCAGGGACTAGCGGGAGTAATAGATACGCAGTATTTT. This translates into CATQGLAGVIDTQYF.

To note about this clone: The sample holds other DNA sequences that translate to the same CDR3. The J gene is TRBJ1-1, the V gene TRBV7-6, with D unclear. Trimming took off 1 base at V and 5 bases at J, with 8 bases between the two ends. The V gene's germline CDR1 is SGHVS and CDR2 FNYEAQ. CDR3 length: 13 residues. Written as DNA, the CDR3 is TGTGCCAGCAGCTTAGAGGGCAGAACTGAAGCTTTCTTT. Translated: CASSLEGRTEAFF.

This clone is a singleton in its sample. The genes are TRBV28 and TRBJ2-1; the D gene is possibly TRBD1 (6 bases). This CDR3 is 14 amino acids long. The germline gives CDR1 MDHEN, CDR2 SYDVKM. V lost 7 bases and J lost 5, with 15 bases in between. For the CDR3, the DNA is TGTGCCAGCACCTTACAGGGTGGGGACAATGAGCAGTTCTTC. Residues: CASTLQGGDNEQFF.

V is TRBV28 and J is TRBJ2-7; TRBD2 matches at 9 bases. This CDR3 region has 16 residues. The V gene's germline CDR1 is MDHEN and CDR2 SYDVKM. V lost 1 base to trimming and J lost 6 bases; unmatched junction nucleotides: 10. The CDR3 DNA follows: TGTGCCAGCAGTTTATTGCTAGCGGGAAAGCCCGGCGAGCAGTACTTC. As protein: CASSLLLAGKPGEQYF.

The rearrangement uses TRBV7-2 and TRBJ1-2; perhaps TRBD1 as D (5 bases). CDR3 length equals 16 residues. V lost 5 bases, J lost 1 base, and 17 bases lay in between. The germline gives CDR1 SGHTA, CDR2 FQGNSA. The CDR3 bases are TGTGCCAGCAGCCCCCAGGGAGGGCCGGGTAACTATGGCTACACCTTC. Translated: CASSPQGGPGNYGYTF.

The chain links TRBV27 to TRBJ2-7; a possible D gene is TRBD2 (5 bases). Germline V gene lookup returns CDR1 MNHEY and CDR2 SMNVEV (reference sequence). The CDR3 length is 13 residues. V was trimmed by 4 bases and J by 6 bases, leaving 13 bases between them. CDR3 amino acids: CASSSGSRREQYF. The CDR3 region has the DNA TGTGCCAGCAGTTCGGGGAGTCGGCGCGAGCAGTACTTC.

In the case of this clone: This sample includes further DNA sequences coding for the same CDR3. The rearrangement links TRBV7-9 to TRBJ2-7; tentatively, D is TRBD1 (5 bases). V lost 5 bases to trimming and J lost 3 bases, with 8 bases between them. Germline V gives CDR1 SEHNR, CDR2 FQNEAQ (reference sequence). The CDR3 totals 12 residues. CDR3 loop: CASSATVYEQYF. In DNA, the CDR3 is TGTGCCAGCAGCGCGACAGTCTACGAGCAGTACTTC.

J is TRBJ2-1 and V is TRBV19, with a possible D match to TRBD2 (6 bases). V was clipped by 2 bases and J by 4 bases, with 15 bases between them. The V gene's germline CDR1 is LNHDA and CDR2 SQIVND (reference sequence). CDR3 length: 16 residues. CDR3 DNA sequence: TGTGCCAGTAGTATAAGTGTAGGACTACAGTACAATGAGCAGTTCTTC. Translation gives CASSISVGLQYNEQFF.